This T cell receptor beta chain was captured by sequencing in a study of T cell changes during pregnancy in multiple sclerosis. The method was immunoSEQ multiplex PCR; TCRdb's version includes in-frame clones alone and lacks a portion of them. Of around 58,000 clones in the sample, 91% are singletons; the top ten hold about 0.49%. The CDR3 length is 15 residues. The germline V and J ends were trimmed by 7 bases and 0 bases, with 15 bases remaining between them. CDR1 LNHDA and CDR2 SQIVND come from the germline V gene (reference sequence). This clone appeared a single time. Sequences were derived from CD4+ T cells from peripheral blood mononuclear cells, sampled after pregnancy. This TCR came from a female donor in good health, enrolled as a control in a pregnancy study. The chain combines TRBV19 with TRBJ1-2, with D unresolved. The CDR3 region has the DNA TGTGCCAGTATTGGTTCTTCGCCGGCTAACTATGGCTACACCTTC. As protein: CASIGSSPANYGYTF.